This T cell receptor (beta chain) was found in a study of cytomegalovirus exposure and HLA in healthy donors. Looking at the study overall: Findings of an earlier analysis included over 95 million unique TCR beta sequences from 190 million or so T cells. Points from the study as a whole: Later analysis identified a missense DCLRE1C variant that was linked to TCR beta V- and J-gene trimming. Later analysis found that TCR beta chains associated with HLA were more clonally expanded than other, equally common chains.

This CDR3 is 16 amino acids long. V was pared by 0 bases and J by 1 base, with 12 bases between. Looked up from germline, CDR1 is SGHAT and CDR2 is FQNNGV. This clone was found once. Its target is unknown. The PCR ran on 60 Vbeta and 13 Jbeta primers. Produced via immunoSEQ multiplex PCR; TCRdb's table is partial and in-frame only. The table lists around 53,000 clones, approximately 84% of them singletons. This chain links TRBV11-2 with TRBJ1-1; D not resolved. The source of this sequence is a man in his forties or fifties in good health and CMV-seronegative. Material for sequencing was PBMCs. The chain's CDR3 is CASSLDVSWRNTEAFF. CDR3 in DNA: TGTGCCAGCAGCTTAGATGTGAGTTGGAGGAACACTGAAGCTTTCTTT.